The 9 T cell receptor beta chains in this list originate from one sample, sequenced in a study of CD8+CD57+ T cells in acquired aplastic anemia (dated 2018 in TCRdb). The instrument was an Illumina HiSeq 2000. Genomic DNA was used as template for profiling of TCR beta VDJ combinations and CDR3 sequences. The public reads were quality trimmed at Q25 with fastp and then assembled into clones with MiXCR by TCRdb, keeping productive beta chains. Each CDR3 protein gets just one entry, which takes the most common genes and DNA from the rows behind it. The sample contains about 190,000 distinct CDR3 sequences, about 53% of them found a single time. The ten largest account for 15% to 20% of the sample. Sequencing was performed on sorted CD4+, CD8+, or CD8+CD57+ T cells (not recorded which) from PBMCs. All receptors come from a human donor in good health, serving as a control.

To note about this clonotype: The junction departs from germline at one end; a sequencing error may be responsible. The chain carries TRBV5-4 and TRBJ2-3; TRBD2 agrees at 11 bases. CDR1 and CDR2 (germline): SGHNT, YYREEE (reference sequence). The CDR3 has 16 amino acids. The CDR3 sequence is CASSFLAGGLSDTQYF. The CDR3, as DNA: TGCGCCAGCAGCTTCTTAGCGGGGGGGCTGTCAGATACGCAGTATTTT.

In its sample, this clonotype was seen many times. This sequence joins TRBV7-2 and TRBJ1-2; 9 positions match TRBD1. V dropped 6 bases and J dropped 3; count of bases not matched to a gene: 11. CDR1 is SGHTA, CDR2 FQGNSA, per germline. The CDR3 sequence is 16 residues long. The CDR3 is CASRLTTWTGDYGYTF. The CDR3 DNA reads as TGTGCCAGCAGACTGACGACTTGGACAGGGGACTATGGCTACACCTTC.

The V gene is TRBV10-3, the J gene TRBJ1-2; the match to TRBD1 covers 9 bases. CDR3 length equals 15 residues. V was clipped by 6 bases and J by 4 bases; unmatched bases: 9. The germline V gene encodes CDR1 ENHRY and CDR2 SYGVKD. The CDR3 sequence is CAISPLGQGLYGYTF. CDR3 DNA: TGTGCCATCAGCCCGCTGGGACAGGGACTCTATGGCTACACCTTC.

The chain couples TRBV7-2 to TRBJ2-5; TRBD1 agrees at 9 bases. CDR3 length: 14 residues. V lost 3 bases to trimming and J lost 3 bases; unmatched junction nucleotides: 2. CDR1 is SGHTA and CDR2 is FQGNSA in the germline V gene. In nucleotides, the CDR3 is TGTGCCAGCAGCTTTGGGACAGGGAAAGAGACCCAGTACTTC. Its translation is CASSFGTGKETQYF. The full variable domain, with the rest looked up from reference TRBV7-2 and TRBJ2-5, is GAGVSQSPSNKVTEKGKDVELRCDPISGHTALYWYRQSLGQGLEFLIYFQGNSAPDKSGLPSDRFSAERTGGSVSTLTIQRTQQEDSAVYLCASSFGTGKETQYFGPGTRLLVL.

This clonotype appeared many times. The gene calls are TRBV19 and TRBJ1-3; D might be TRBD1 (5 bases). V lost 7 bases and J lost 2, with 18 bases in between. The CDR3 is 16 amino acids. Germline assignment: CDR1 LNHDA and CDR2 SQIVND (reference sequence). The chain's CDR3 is CASTPGDTGAGNTIYF. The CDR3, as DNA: TGTGCCAGTACCCCTGGGGATACGGGGGCTGGAAACACCATATATTTT.

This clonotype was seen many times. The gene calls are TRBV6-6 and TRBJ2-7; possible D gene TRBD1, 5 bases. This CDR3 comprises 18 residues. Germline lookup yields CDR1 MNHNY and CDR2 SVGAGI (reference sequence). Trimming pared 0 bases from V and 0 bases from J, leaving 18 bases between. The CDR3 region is CASSYSGRQGRISYEQYF. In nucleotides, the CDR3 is TGTGCCAGCAGTTACTCGGGGCGTCAGGGCCGGATCTCCTACGAGCAGTACTTC.

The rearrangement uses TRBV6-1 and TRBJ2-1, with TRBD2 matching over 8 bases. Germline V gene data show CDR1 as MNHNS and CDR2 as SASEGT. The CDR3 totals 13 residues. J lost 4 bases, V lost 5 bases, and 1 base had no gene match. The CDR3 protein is CASSRGGYNEQFF. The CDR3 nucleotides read TGTGCCAGCAGTCGGGGGGGTTACAATGAGCAGTTCTTC.

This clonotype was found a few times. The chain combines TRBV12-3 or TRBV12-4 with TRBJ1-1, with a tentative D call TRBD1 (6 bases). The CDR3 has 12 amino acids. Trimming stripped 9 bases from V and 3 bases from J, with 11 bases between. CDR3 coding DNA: TGTGCCAGTAACAGGGTTGACACTGAAGCTTTCTTT. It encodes CASNRVDTEAFF.

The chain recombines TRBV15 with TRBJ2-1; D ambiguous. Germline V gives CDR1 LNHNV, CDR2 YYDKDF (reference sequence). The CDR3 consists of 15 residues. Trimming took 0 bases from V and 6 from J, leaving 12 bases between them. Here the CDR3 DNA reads TGTGCCACCAGCAGAGATGGTGCATGGTCCAATGAGCAGTTCTTC. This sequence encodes CATSRDGAWSNEQFF. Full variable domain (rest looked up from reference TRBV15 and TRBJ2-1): DAMVIQNPRYQVTQFGKPVTLSCSQTLNHNVMYWYQQKSSQAPKLLFHYYDKDFNNEADTPDNFQSRRPNTSFCFLDIRSPGLGDTAMYLCATSRDGAWSNEQFFGPGTRLTVL.